These 18 T cell receptor beta chains share one sample of origin, sequenced in a study of shared clonotypes between healthy human individuals. Positive CCR7 selection of CD45RO-negative cells yielded the naive CD8 cells, and terminally differentiated effector memory CD45RA+ cells were excluded. The data were produced by immunoSEQ multiplex PCR, yet TCRdb's version contains in-frame clones alone and is incomplete. The repertoire consists of over 750,000 clones, with about 97% occurring once and the leading ten covering about 0.22%. The sequenced sample was naive CD8+ T cells sorted from blood. The receptors come from a man in his thirties or forties in good health.

The V and J genes are TRBV4-1 and TRBJ2-5; D is perhaps TRBD1 (5 bases). Per germline, CDR1 MGHRA and CDR2 YSYEKL. This CDR3 spans 13 amino acids. V was trimmed by 1 base and J by 4 bases, leaving 7 bases between them. Written as DNA, the CDR3 is TGCGCCAGCAGCCAAGTAGGGGTAGAGACCCAGTACTTC. Protein sequence: CASSQVGVETQYF.

The V and J genes are TRBV9 and TRBJ1-4; no definite D call. This CDR3 contains 14 residues. Trimming took 2 bases from V and 7 from J, leaving 12 bases between them. Germline assignment: CDR1 SGDLS and CDR2 YYNGEE. CDR3 region: CASSVSGGGEKLFF. The CDR3 region has the DNA TGTGCCAGCAGCGTCTCCGGAGGCGGTGAAAAACTGTTTTTT.

The V and J genes are TRBV15 and TRBJ2-7, with 7 bases aligning to TRBD2. Germline trimming cut 5 bases from V and 6 bases from J; bases unmatched to any gene: 7. The CDR3 has 13 residues. Germline V gene data show CDR1 as LNHNV and CDR2 as YYDKDF (reference sequence). CDR3 in amino acids: CATSFRDYAEQYF. The DNA for the CDR3 is TGTGCCACCAGCTTCCGGGACTATGCCGAGCAGTACTTC. The full variable domain, completed using reference TRBV15 and TRBJ2-7, is DAMVIQNPRYQVTQFGKPVTLSCSQTLNHNVMYWYQQKSSQAPKLLFHYYDKDFNNEADTPDNFQSRRPNTSFCFLDIRSPGLGDTAMYLCATSFRDYAEQYFGPGTRLTVT.

A remark on this clone: The same CDR3 also results from other DNA sequences found in this sample. This chain uses TRBV27 with TRBJ2-7; D is ambiguous. The germline V and J ends were trimmed by 0 bases and 4 bases, with 7 bases remaining between them. CDR3 size: 13 residues. Germline lookup yields CDR1 MNHEY and CDR2 SMNVEV (reference sequence). Here the CDR3 DNA reads TGTGCCAGCAGTTTATCAGGGCCGTACGAGCAGTACTTC. Amino acids: CASSLSGPYEQYF.

This chain links TRBV28 with TRBJ2-2, with no clear D. Germline assignment: CDR1 MDHEN and CDR2 SYDVKM. Trimming took off 5 bases at V and 4 bases at J, with 8 bases between the two ends. The CDR3 extends over 13 amino acids. This CDR3 is CASSPSSTGELFF. CDR3 bases: TGTGCCAGCAGTCCTAGTAGCACCGGGGAGCTGTTTTTT.

The chain couples TRBV18 to TRBJ1-5, with D unresolved. The V end lost 4 bases, the J end lost 3 bases, and 4 bases lay between the germline ends. The CDR3 loop spans 12 amino acids. Germline V gene sequence: CDR1 KGHSH, CDR2 LQKENI. The CDR3 region is CASSRDNQPQHF. DNA for the CDR3: TGTGCCAGCTCACGGGACAATCAGCCCCAGCATTTT.

This chain uses TRBV18 with TRBJ2-5; the match to TRBD1 covers 7 bases. The trim removed 5 bases at V and 3 bases at J, leaving 0 bases unmatched. The V gene's germline CDR1 is KGHSH and CDR2 LQKENI. The CDR3 runs to 12 residues. CDR3 amino acids: CASSGQEETQYF. The CDR3 DNA reads as TGTGCCAGCTCAGGACAGGAAGAGACCCAGTACTTC.

This clone occurred once. The genes are TRBV5-4 and TRBJ2-7; D possibly uses TRBD1 or TRBD2 (5 bases each). V dropped 2 bases and J dropped 2 bases, with 11 bases sitting between them. The CDR3 has 14 amino acids. Germline loops: CDR1 SGHNT, CDR2 YYREEE (reference sequence). The DNA for the CDR3 is TGTGCCAGCAGCTTTCGGGACGGGGCCTACGAGCAGTACTTC. Translation: CASSFRDGAYEQYF.

Concerning this clone: At one of its ends the junction is not consistent with the germline gene, which may arise from a read error. The gene calls are TRBV7-9 and TRBJ2-1; D unresolved. The CDR3 loop spans 14 amino acids. Germline V gene data show CDR1 as SEHNR and CDR2 as FQNEAQ (reference sequence). CDR3 residues: CASTLTGSYNEQFF. The CDR3 nucleotides read TGTGCCAGCACCTTAACCGGCTCCTACAATGAGCAGTTCTTC.

The chain has TRBV6-4 and TRBJ2-3, with 11 bases fitting TRBD2. V lost 4 bases to trimming and J lost 5 bases; unmatched junction nucleotides: 11. Germline CDR1 and CDR2: MRHNA and SNTAGT. This CDR3 has 17 residues. In nucleotides, the CDR3 is TGTGCCAGCAGTGGCTACCCTACTAGCGGGAGTAGAGATACGCAGTATTTT. Translating gives CASSGYPTSGSRDTQYF.

The V gene is TRBV7-9, the J gene TRBJ2-1; maybe TRBD1 (5 bases). This CDR3 contains 17 residues. V lost 5 bases and J 1 base, leaving 18 bases between the germline ends. Per the germline V gene, CDR1 is SEHNR and CDR2 is FQNEAQ (reference sequence). CDR3 region: CASSPGYAVFSYNEQFF. DNA for the CDR3: TGTGCCAGCAGCCCAGGGTACGCGGTATTTTCCTACAATGAGCAGTTCTTC. Using reference TRBV7-9 and TRBJ2-1 for the parts outside the CDR3, the full variable domain is DTGVSQNPRHKITKRGQNVTFRCDPISEHNRLYWYRQTLGQGPEFLTYFQNEAQLEKSRLLSDRFSAERPKGSFSTLEIQRTEQGDSAMYLCASSPGYAVFSYNEQFFGPGTRLTVL.

V and J are TRBV28 and TRBJ2-2; D is perhaps TRBD2 (6 bases). This CDR3 is 18 amino acids long. With 5 bases removed from V and 3 bases from J, the gap between germline ends came to 22 bases. Germline CDR1 and CDR2: MDHEN and SYDVKM. CDR3 sequence (DNA): TGTGCCAGCAGTCCTCCGTCGGGGGTTTATCGGGACACCGGGGAGCTGTTTTTT. This gives the protein CASSPPSGVYRDTGELFF.

J is TRBJ2-7 and V is TRBV5-5; D perhaps matches TRBD1 (6 bases). This CDR3 comprises 17 residues. Trimming shortened V by 7 bases and J by 0 bases, and 23 bases separated the two germline ends. The V gene's germline CDR1 is SGHKS and CDR2 YYEKEE (reference sequence). The CDR3 region is CASADLPGHQSSYEQYF. The CDR3 coding sequence is TGTGCCAGCGCCGACCTCCCGGGACACCAGAGCTCCTACGAGCAGTACTTC.

This clone has more than one count but fewer than ten. V gene TRBV7-9 combines with J gene TRBJ2-3, with TRBD1 identical over 9 bases. The germline V gene has CDR1 SEHNR and CDR2 FQNEAQ (reference sequence). Trimming removed 8 bases from V and 4 bases from J; junction bases left unmatched: 16. The CDR3 spans 17 residues. In DNA, the CDR3 is TGTGCCAGCCAACTGGGGCTGGGGACAGGGTCGGCAGATACGCAGTATTTT. Translating gives CASQLGLGTGSADTQYF.

This chain joins TRBV7-9 and TRBJ2-4; 7 nucleotides match TRBD2. Germline V CDR1 and CDR2: SEHNR, FQNEAQ (reference sequence). The CDR3 loop spans 15 amino acids. V lost 4 bases and J lost 5; bases outside the gene matches: 8. As DNA, the CDR3 is TGTGCCAGCAGCTCCACCGGGACTATCGAAAACATTCAGTACTTC. It is translated as CASSSTGTIENIQYF.

This clone appeared a single time. The gene calls are TRBV6-1 and TRBJ2-5; D possibly corresponds to TRBD2 (6 bases). The germline V and J ends were trimmed by 4 bases and 5 bases, with 17 bases remaining between them. Per the germline V gene, CDR1 is MNHNS and CDR2 is SASEGT. This CDR3 has 15 amino acids. CDR3 nucleotide sequence: TGTGCCAGCAGTGGTTTGCCGGGAGCGCTGGAGACCCAGTACTTC. It specifies CASSGLPGALETQYF.

Notes on this clone: This sample also contains other DNA sequences that code for the same CDR3. The chain links TRBV19 to TRBJ1-2; D perhaps matches TRBD1 (6 bases). Germline V gene lookup returns CDR1 LNHDA and CDR2 SQIVND (reference sequence). The CDR3 spans 11 residues. The V and J ends lost 8 bases and 5 bases respectively, with 9 bases between them. Written as DNA, the CDR3 is TGTGCCAGTTCGGACAGTTATGGCTACACCTTC. It specifies CASSDSYGYTF.

This chain connects TRBV27 to TRBJ2-1; D call uncertain. Per germline, CDR1 MNHEY and CDR2 SMNVEV (reference sequence). V lost 6 bases, J lost 2 bases, and 14 bases lay in between. CDR3 length: 15 residues. CDR3 protein: CASSDSRSTYNEQFF. CDR3 bases: TGTGCCAGCAGCGATTCTAGATCTACCTACAATGAGCAGTTCTTC.